Following are 25 T cell receptor beta chains from one sample sequenced in a study of Ad26.COV2.S vaccination and SARS-CoV-2 variants. Specified treatment: about 20 received Ad26.COV2.S at low or high dose, single or two shots; five or six received placebo; per-sample allocation not given. Sampling occurred on day 63 after the first vaccine or placebo injection. Clones were read by immunoSEQ multiplex PCR, and TCRdb kept only the in-frame ones, dropping some. The table includes roughly 240,000 clones, 85% to 90% detected once. Sequencing was performed on peripheral blood, taken in a trial of Ad26.COV2.S vaccine versus placebo. The receptor set was obtained from a person between 18 and 65 years old who received the Ad26.COV2.S COVID-19 vaccine or a placebo.

This clone appeared once. At the DNA level, this CDR3 is encoded by other sequences in the same sample as well. This chain connects TRBV11-2 to TRBJ2-6, with D perhaps TRBD1 (6 bases). Germline assignment: CDR1 SGHAT and CDR2 FQNNGV. The CDR3 spans 16 residues. The V and J ends lost 0 bases and 0 bases respectively, with 6 bases between them. CDR3: CASSLEGGSGANVLTF. CDR3 nucleotide sequence: TGTGCCAGCAGCTTAGAAGGGGGCTCTGGGGCCAACGTCCTGACTTTC.

V gene TRBV29-1 combines with J gene TRBJ1-1; tentative D call: TRBD1 (5 bases). There are 15 residues in the CDR3. The V gene's germline CDR1 is SQVTM and CDR2 ANQGSEA. Trimming stripped 6 bases from V and 4 bases from J, with 21 bases between. Written as DNA, the CDR3 is TGCAGCGTAACCCATTTAGGGGTCCCTCCCACTGAAGCTTTCTTT. As protein: CSVTHLGVPPTEAFF.

This clone has just one count. The V gene is TRBV28, the J gene TRBJ1-5, with a possible D match to TRBD1 (6 bases). The V gene's germline CDR1 is MDHEN and CDR2 SYDVKM. V was pared by 11 bases and J by 2 bases, with 10 bases between. This CDR3 comprises 12 residues. The CDR3 region has the DNA TGTGCCCACAGGGATGGCAATCAGCCCCAGCATTTT. Translated: CAHRDGNQPQHF. Based on the CDR3 plus reference TRBV28 and TRBJ1-5, the full variable domain is DVKVTQSSRYLVKRTGEKVFLECVQDMDHENMFWYRQDPGLGLRLIYFSYDVKMKEKGDIPEGYSVSREKKERFSLILESASTNQTSMYLCAHRDGNQPQHFGDGTRLSIL.

In its sample, this clone was seen once. The genes are TRBV4-1 and TRBJ2-5; 7 positions agree with TRBD2. The V gene end was trimmed by 0 bases and the J gene end by 4 bases; junction bases not matched to a gene: 5. Looked up from germline, CDR1 is MGHRA and CDR2 is YSYEKL. The CDR3 runs 15 residues. The CDR3 reads CASSQDAGEGETQYF. CDR3 sequence (DNA): TGCGCCAGCAGCCAAGATGCTGGGGAGGGAGAGACCCAGTACTTC.

This clone was seen a single time. Other DNA sequences in this specimen translate into the identical CDR3. V usage is TRBV28 and J usage is TRBJ1-2, with no clear D. Trimming took 6 bases from V and 0 from J, leaving 11 bases between them. The germline V gene has CDR1 MDHEN and CDR2 SYDVKM. The CDR3 sequence is 14 residues long. The CDR3 DNA reads TGTGCCAGCAGCTCCCCTCCCGCTAACTATGGCTACACCTTC. Encoded protein: CASSSPPANYGYTF.

The chain employs TRBV6-6 and TRBJ1-2, with TRBD1 as a possible D gene (6 bases). Trimming stripped 7 bases from V and 8 bases from J, with 26 bases between. The CDR3 is 16 residues long. Looked up from germline, CDR1 is MNHNY and CDR2 is SVGAGI (reference sequence). The CDR3 spells CASTITGGAQVRGYTF. The CDR3, as DNA: TGTGCCAGCACTATAACGGGGGGGGCCCAAGTTAGGGGCTACACCTTC.

This clone has only one observation. The chain is built from TRBV7-9 and TRBJ2-2; no definite D call. The CDR3 consists of 13 residues. Germline V gene lookup returns CDR1 SEHNR and CDR2 FQNEAQ (reference sequence). V was trimmed by 4 bases and J by 4 bases, leaving 7 bases between them. The CDR3 protein is CASSSIPTGELFF. The DNA for the CDR3 is TGTGCCAGCAGCTCAATACCCACCGGGGAGCTGTTTTTT. The full variable domain, its missing parts supplied by reference TRBV7-9 and TRBJ2-2, is DTGVSQNPRHKITKRGQNVTFRCDPISEHNRLYWYRQTLGQGPEFLTYFQNEAQLEKSRLLSDRFSAERPKGSFSTLEIQRTEQGDSAMYLCASSSIPTGELFFGEGSRLTVL.

The V call is TRBV6-6, the J call TRBJ1-4; D might be TRBD1 (5 bases). V was clipped by 4 bases and J by 7 bases, with 7 bases between them. The CDR3 totals 12 residues. The germline V gene encodes CDR1 MNHNY and CDR2 SVGAGI (reference sequence). The CDR3 sequence: CASSFGGEKLFF. The CDR3 DNA follows: TGTGCCAGCAGTTTTGGGGGTGAAAAACTGTTTTTT.

This clone was detected only a few times. The chain recombines TRBV6-5 with TRBJ1-5, with TRBD1 as a possible D gene (5 bases). This CDR3 region has 14 residues. Per the germline V gene, CDR1 is MNHEY and CDR2 is SVGAGI. Trimming took off 5 bases at V and 7 bases at J, with 15 bases between the two ends. The CDR3 region is CASSLSSGGQPQHF. The CDR3 bases are TGTGCCAGCAGTCTCTCGTCCGGGGGACAGCCCCAGCATTTT.

The CDR3 here is CASTRGSDIDNEQFF. The CDR3 DNA sequence: TGCGCCAGCACCCGGGGTAGCGATATAGACAATGAGCAGTTCTTC. The chain joins TRBV10-1 to TRBJ2-1; weak D call: TRBD2 (5 bases). Per the germline V gene, CDR1 is WNHNN and CDR2 is SYGVQD (reference sequence). The CDR3 runs 15 residues. Trimming stripped 7 bases from V and 5 bases from J, with 18 bases between.

The rearrangement joins TRBV25-1 to TRBJ1-4; D might be TRBD1 (6 bases). Germline V CDR1 and CDR2: MGHDK, SYGVNS. CDR3 length: 15 amino acids. V lost 4 bases, J lost 3 bases, and 12 bases lay in between. CDR3 sequence reads: CASSGPQGPNEKLFF. The CDR3 DNA reads as TGTGCCAGCAGTGGACCACAGGGTCCTAATGAAAAACTGTTTTTT. The variable domain in full, completed from reference TRBV25-1 and TRBJ1-4, reads EADIYQTPRYLVIGTGKKITLECSQTMGHDKMYWYQQDPGMELHLIHYSYGVNSTEKGDLSSESTVSRIRTEHFPLTLESARPSHTSQYLCASSGPQGPNEKLFFGSGTQLSVL.

The chain employs TRBV6-5 and TRBJ1-2; a possible D gene is TRBD1 (6 bases). The CDR3 sequence is 12 residues long. Germline V gives CDR1 MNHEY, CDR2 SVGAGI. V lost 6 bases and J 5 bases, leaving 10 bases between the germline ends. The CDR3 protein is CASRPGAYGYTF. In nucleotides, the CDR3 is TGTGCCAGCAGGCCGGGGGCGTATGGCTACACCTTC.

The chain recombines TRBV5-6 with TRBJ2-7; no reliable D call. The CDR3 is 17 amino acids. CDR1 is SGHDT and CDR2 is YYEEEE in the germline V gene. V was shortened by 4 bases and J by 2 bases, with 22 bases between the two germline ends. CDR3 residues: CASSPKIAIESPYEQYF. In DNA, the CDR3 is TGTGCCAGCAGCCCTAAGATCGCGATCGAAAGCCCCTACGAGCAGTACTTC. Using reference TRBV5-6 and TRBJ2-7 for the parts outside the CDR3, the full variable domain is DAGVTQSPTHLIKTRGQQVTLRCSPKSGHDTVSWYQQALGQGPQFIFQYYEEEERQRGNFPDRFSGHQFPNYSSELNVNALLLGDSALYLCASSPKIAIESPYEQYFGPGTRLTVT.

This clone was counted once. This chain connects TRBV19 to TRBJ1-2; 9 bases align to TRBD1. CDR1 LNHDA and CDR2 SQIVND come from the germline V gene (reference sequence). This CDR3 has 12 residues. J was trimmed by 4 bases and V by 9 bases; bases with no gene match: 3. CDR3 in DNA: TGTGCCAGCGAGGACAGGGGCTATGGCTACACCTTC. Protein: CASEDRGYGYTF.

The CDR3: CASSSGLPLSTDTQYF. CDR3 DNA: TGTGCCAGCAGCTCTGGACTACCCCTAAGCACAGATACGCAGTATTTT. The V gene is TRBV11-2, the J gene TRBJ2-3, with D maybe TRBD2 (6 bases). CDR3 length: 16 residues. Germline V CDR1 and CDR2: SGHAT, FQNNGV. Trimming removed 4 bases from V and 0 bases from J, with 14 bases in between.

The chain carries TRBV18 and TRBJ2-7; D might be TRBD2 (5 bases). Looked up from germline, CDR1 is KGHSH and CDR2 is LQKENI. This CDR3 is 15 amino acids long. V was shortened by 3 bases and J by 3 bases, with 15 bases between the two germline ends. The CDR3 DNA follows: TGTGCCAGCTCACCCGCGGGTCCTGGACTCTACGAGCAGTACTTC. This codes for CASSPAGPGLYEQYF.

This chain links TRBV5-1 with TRBJ2-1, with D tentatively TRBD2 (5 bases). Germline V CDR1 and CDR2: SGHRS, YFSETQ. The CDR3 runs 15 residues. V was clipped by 2 bases and J by 6 bases, with 15 bases between them. CDR3 residues: CASSFDGRAGNEQFF. The DNA of the CDR3 is TGCGCCAGCAGCTTTGATGGAAGGGCGGGCAATGAGCAGTTCTTC.

V is TRBV10-2 and J is TRBJ2-7; tentative D call: TRBD1 (6 bases). This CDR3 is built from 12 residues. Trimming removed 3 bases at V and 4 bases at J, with 7 bases between. Per germline, CDR1 WSHSY and CDR2 SAAADI. CDR3 amino acids: CASSDRGYEQYF. The DNA of the CDR3 is TGCGCCAGCAGTGACAGGGGTTACGAGCAGTACTTC.

The chain recombines TRBV4-1 with TRBJ1-4; D might be TRBD1 (5 bases). This CDR3 has 13 residues. Trimming removed 5 bases from V and 7 bases from J, with 11 bases in between. Per germline, CDR1 MGHRA and CDR2 YSYEKL. The CDR3 DNA sequence: TGCGCCAGCAGCGGGGGGTGGCGTGAAAAACTGTTTTTT. It codes for CASSGGWREKLFF.

This chain links TRBV18 with TRBJ2-5; D gene unclear. In germline, CDR1 is KGHSH, CDR2 LQKENI. The CDR3 has 15 amino acids. Deletions cut 0 bases from V and 0 bases from J, with 8 bases between. The CDR3 loop is CASSPPVVDQETQYF. DNA for the CDR3: TGTGCCAGCTCACCACCGGTGGTAGACCAAGAGACCCAGTACTTC.

The rearrangement joins TRBV9 to TRBJ2-1, with D maybe TRBD2 (5 bases). Trimming left V 4 bases short and J 3 bases short, with 14 bases between. Germline V lookup: CDR1 SGDLS, CDR2 YYNGEE. The CDR3 loop spans 15 amino acids. Written as DNA, the CDR3 is TGTGCCAGCAGCAGAGGACTCTACCTCTACAATGAGCAGTTCTTC. Protein: CASSRGLYLYNEQFF.

V is TRBV30 and J is TRBJ1-3; tentative D call: TRBD1 (5 bases). The germline V gene has CDR1 GTSNPN and CDR2 SVGIG (reference sequence). CDR3 length equals 14 residues. The V and J ends lost 7 bases and 2 bases respectively, with 15 bases between them. This chain's CDR3 is CALGTLRAGNTIYF. CDR3 bases: TGTGCCTTAGGGACCCTGAGGGCTGGAAACACCATATATTTT.

The chain is built from TRBV6-5 and TRBJ2-1; D unclear. Per germline, CDR1 MNHEY and CDR2 SVGAGI. Trimming took 0 bases from V and 1 from J, leaving 10 bases between them. This CDR3 spans 16 amino acids. This chain's CDR3 is CASSYSGRQSYNEQFF. CDR3 nucleotides: TGTGCCAGCAGTTACTCTGGCAGACAATCCTACAATGAGCAGTTCTTC.

The chain recombines TRBV10-3 with TRBJ2-1; the D call may be TRBD1 or TRBD2 (5 bases each). The CDR3 is made up of 15 amino acids. CDR1 ENHRY and CDR2 SYGVKD come from the germline V gene. Trimming left V 2 bases short and J 9 bases short, with 17 bases between. The CDR3: CAISEDGATRGEQFF. For the CDR3, the DNA is TGTGCCATCAGTGAGGATGGGGCCACTCGGGGTGAGCAGTTCTTC.

A single count supports this clone. CDR3 nucleotide sequence: TGTGCCACTACACGGGGGGGCGGGAGAGGTGGCGAGCAGTACTTC. It encodes CATTRGGGRGGEQYF. This chain uses TRBV28 with TRBJ2-7; TRBD2 matches 8 bases. After removal of 10 bases from V and 6 bases from J, the junction contained 17 bases not matched to a gene. Germline assignment: CDR1 MDHEN and CDR2 SYDVKM. The CDR3 spans 15 residues. The complete variable domain, with remaining parts taken from reference TRBV28 and TRBJ2-7, reads DVKVTQSSRYLVKRTGEKVFLECVQDMDHENMFWYRQDPGLGLRLIYFSYDVKMKEKGDIPEGYSVSREKKERFSLILESASTNQTSMYLCATTRGGGRGGEQYFGPGTRLTVT.